This TCR beta chain was observed in a study of blood T cell repertoires in COVID-19. Looking at the study overall: The United States, Italy and Spain provided the acute and convalescent COVID-19 samples.

Germline CDR1 is LGHDT and CDR2 is YNNKEL (reference sequence). V was pared by 0 bases and J by 5 bases, with 8 bases between. This CDR3 spans 14 amino acids. Assay used: immunoSEQ multiplex PCR; TCRdb lists only in-frame clones, some missing. The sample lists more than 200,000 clones, about four fifths occurring once. The sequencing input was peripheral blood. This TCR came from a man of 80 years or more with acute or convalescent COVID-19. V gene TRBV3-1 (or the pseudogene TRBV3-2) combines with J gene TRBJ1-3; maybe TRBD1 (5 bases). This CDR3 is CASSQDRQRNTIYF. DNA of the CDR3: TGTGCCAGCAGCCAAGATCGACAGAGAAACACCATATATTTT.